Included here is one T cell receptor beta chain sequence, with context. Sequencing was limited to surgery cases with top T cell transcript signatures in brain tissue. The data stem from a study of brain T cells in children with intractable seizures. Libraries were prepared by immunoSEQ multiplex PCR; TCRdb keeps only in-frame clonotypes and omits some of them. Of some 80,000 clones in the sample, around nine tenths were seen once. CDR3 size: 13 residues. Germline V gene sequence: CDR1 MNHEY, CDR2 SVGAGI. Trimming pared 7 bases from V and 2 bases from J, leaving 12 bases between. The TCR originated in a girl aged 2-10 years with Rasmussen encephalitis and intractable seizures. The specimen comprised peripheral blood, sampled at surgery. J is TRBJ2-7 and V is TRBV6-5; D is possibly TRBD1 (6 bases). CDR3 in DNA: TGTGCCAGCACCCCGACAGGAACCTACGAGCAGTACTTC. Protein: CASTPTGTYEQYF.